Each of the 14 T cell receptor beta chains below was sequenced from the same sample in a study of cytomegalovirus exposure and HLA in healthy donors (dated by TCRdb to the late 2010s). The library was produced with the immunoSEQ multiplex PCR assay. For the multiplex PCR, a mixture combining 60 forward primers for TCR Vbeta segments and 13 reverse primers for TCR Jbeta segments was used. The clones in this table, taken by TCRdb from immuneACCESS, are in-frame only. Not every clone is retained; where verified, under half of the shortfall comes from an unresolved V gene, and the cause of the rest is unknown. The sample profile shows about 120,000 clones; about 78% of them were found once. Jointly, the top ten make up around 4% of the sample. Material for sequencing was PBMCs. These receptors originate from a man between 25 and 39 years old in good health and CMV-seronegative.

This clone appeared a single time. This chain connects TRBV13 to TRBJ2-7; TRBD1 might be the D (6 bases). This CDR3 spans 14 amino acids. V gave up 4 bases and J gave up 3 bases, with 13 bases separating them. Germline V gene data show CDR1 as PRHDT and CDR2 as FYEKMQ (reference sequence). The CDR3 region has the DNA TGTGCCAGCAGCTCCATACTCAGGGGCTACGAGCAGTACTTC. Translating it yields CASSSILRGYEQYF. The full variable domain, in which reference TRBV13 and TRBJ2-7 provide the parts outside the CDR3, is AAGVIQSPRHLIKEKRETATLKCYPIPRHDTVYWYQQGPGQDPQFLISFYEKMQSDKGSIPDRFSAQQFSDYHSELNMSSLELGDSALYFCASSSILRGYEQYFGPGTRLTVT.

The sample holds a few counts of this clone. This chain links TRBV29-1 with TRBJ1-2; 9 bases align to TRBD1. CDR1 SQVTM and CDR2 ANQGSEA come from the germline V gene. This CDR3 comprises 12 residues. Trimming removed 6 bases from V and 4 bases from J; junction bases left unmatched: 3. The CDR3 coding sequence is TGCAGCGTCTGGGGACAGGGCTATGGCTACACCTTC. Its protein is CSVWGQGYGYTF.

The table lists this clone with a count of one. The genes are TRBV7-8 and TRBJ1-5; 8 bases fit TRBD1. From germline, CDR1 is SGHVS and CDR2 FQNEAQ. V shed 5 bases, J shed 4 bases, and the junction held 7 bases outside the gene matches. This CDR3 contains 15 residues. CDR3 region: CASSPDRVPNQPQHF. The CDR3 region has the DNA TGTGCCAGCAGCCCGGACAGGGTTCCAAATCAGCCCCAGCATTTT.

The rearrangement joins TRBV25-1 to TRBJ2-2; D perhaps matches TRBD1 (5 bases). This CDR3 is 15 amino acids long. Trimming took 1 base from V and 4 from J, leaving 10 bases between them. Germline CDR1 MGHDK, CDR2 SYGVNS. The CDR3 bases are TGTGCCAGCAGTGAATTTCAGGGAAGCACCGGGGAGCTGTTTTTT. It codes for CASSEFQGSTGELFF. Full variable domain (outside the CDR3, taken from reference TRBV25-1 and TRBJ2-2): EADIYQTPRYLVIGTGKKITLECSQTMGHDKMYWYQQDPGMELHLIHYSYGVNSTEKGDLSSESTVSRIRTEHFPLTLESARPSHTSQYLCASSEFQGSTGELFFGEGSRLTVL.

The chain joins TRBV27 to TRBJ2-3; 12 bases line up with TRBD2. Looked up from germline, CDR1 is MNHEY and CDR2 is SMNVEV (reference sequence). CDR3 length equals 15 residues. Losses at the gene ends were 5 bases for V and 3 bases for J; bases not matched to a gene: 3. The CDR3 bases are TGTGCCAGCAGTCCACTAGCGGGGGGTACAGATACGCAGTATTTT. Amino acid sequence: CASSPLAGGTDTQYF.

This clone has just a few counts. The V call is TRBV28, the J call TRBJ1-1, with D possibly matching TRBD1 (6 bases). The CDR3 is made up of 15 amino acids. Trimming pared 4 bases from V and 3 bases from J, leaving 15 bases between. Germline CDR1 and CDR2: MDHEN and SYDVKM. CDR3 loop: CASSSRSTGYTEAFF. CDR3 nucleotides: TGTGCCAGCAGTTCACGCTCAACAGGGTACACTGAAGCTTTCTTT.

This clone is a singleton in its sample. J is TRBJ1-1 and V is TRBV28; D gene ambiguous. V was cut by 6 bases and J by 5 bases, with 13 bases left in between. CDR1 and CDR2 (germline): MDHEN, SYDVKM. The CDR3 has 13 residues. The CDR3 protein is CASSTMAGTEAFF. CDR3 DNA: TGTGCCAGCAGCACTATGGCGGGGACTGAAGCTTTCTTT.

The count of this clone is one. The V and J genes are TRBV10-1 and TRBJ1-1, with D uncertain. Per the germline V gene, CDR1 is WNHNN and CDR2 is SYGVQD (reference sequence). The V gene lost 2 bases and the J gene lost 8 bases, with 15 bases spanning the gap. The CDR3 contains 14 residues. The CDR3 region is CASSEDSVAEEAFF. The CDR3 nucleotides read TGCGCCAGCAGTGAGGACTCCGTGGCAGAAGAAGCTTTCTTT.

This clone was seen more than once but under ten times. V and J are TRBV6-1 and TRBJ2-5, with 9 bases matching TRBD1. CDR1 and CDR2 (germline): MNHNS, SASEGT. The CDR3 is 18 residues long. J lost 6 bases, V lost 3 bases, and 17 bases had no gene match. CDR3 coding DNA: TGTGCCAGCAGTGACAACTTCCGGGACAGGGTGTTCTCAAAGACCCAGTACTTC. Encoded protein: CASSDNFRDRVFSKTQYF.

The V call is TRBV11-2, the J call TRBJ1-3, with no clear D. CDR1 and CDR2 from the germline V gene are SGHAT and FQNNGV. This CDR3 has 13 amino acids. Trimming took 5 bases from V and 6 from J, leaving 11 bases between them. The CDR3 sequence is CASSQEALNTIYF. The CDR3 nucleotides read TGTGCCAGCAGCCAGGAGGCTTTAAACACCATATATTTT.

This clone was found once. V is TRBV7-6 and J is TRBJ2-3, with TRBD2 matching 10 bases. Germline V lookup: CDR1 SGHVS, CDR2 FNYEAQ. The length of the CDR3 is 15 residues. V gave up 5 bases and J gave up 3 bases; unmatched junction bases: 5. The CDR3 nucleotides read TGTGCCAGCAGCCCTCTAGCGGGAGTAACAGATACGCAGTATTTT. It translates to CASSPLAGVTDTQYF.

The V call is TRBV5-6, the J call TRBJ2-2; 10 nucleotides match TRBD2. The CDR3 contains 14 residues. V trimming: 2 bases; J trimming: 9 bases; junction bases outside the gene matches: 4. The V gene's germline CDR1 is SGHDT and CDR2 YYEEEE. In nucleotides, the CDR3 is TGTGCCAGCAGCTTCCTAGCGGGGGACCGGGAGCTGTTTTTT. Translation: CASSFLAGDRELFF.

The chain has TRBV11-2 and TRBJ2-1; 14 bases are a match to TRBD2. The germline gives CDR1 SGHAT, CDR2 FQNNGV. V lost 1 base to trimming and J lost 8 bases; unmatched junction nucleotides: 7. This CDR3 spans 17 amino acids. The CDR3 is CASSLVTSGGAVYEQFF. CDR3 in DNA: TGTGCCAGCAGCTTAGTGACTAGCGGGGGGGCCGTCTATGAGCAGTTCTTC.

This clone was seen more than once but under ten times. V gene TRBV7-3 combines with J gene TRBJ2-7; possibly TRBD1 for D (6 bases). The V end was cut by 1 base, the J end by 0 bases, with 7 bases between. The length of the CDR3 is 14 residues. The germline V gene has CDR1 SGHTA and CDR2 FQGTGA. CDR3 region: CASSLRGPSYEQYF. In DNA form, the CDR3 reads TGTGCCAGCAGCTTAAGGGGGCCCTCCTACGAGCAGTACTTC.